The entry below gives a single T cell receptor (beta chain) sequence along with its context. TCRdb's copy holds only in-frame clones and misses some; the assay was immunoSEQ multiplex PCR. The sample lists around 90,000 clones; 85% to 95% were seen once. This record belongs to a study of technical replicates of blood from a few donors. The CDR3 sequence is 13 residues long. Germline loops: CDR1 MDHEN, CDR2 SYDVKM. The germline V and J ends were trimmed by 8 bases and 1 base, with 12 bases remaining between them. The sequenced sample was T cells isolated from PBMCs. The chain carries TRBV28 and TRBJ2-7, with D possibly TRBD1 on 5 matching bases. The source of this sequence is a human donor in good health. CDR3 sequence (DNA): TGTGCCAGCTCTTTGGACAATTCCTACGAGCAGTACTTC. Protein product: CASSLDNSYEQYF.